Below are 32 T cell receptor beta chains sequenced from a single sample in a study of T cell clones after liver transplantation. Profiled with immunoSEQ multiplex PCR; TCRdb holds only in-frame clones, not every one. Of 40,000 to 65,000 clones in the sample, around 84% were seen once. The sample in question was CD4+ T cells from blood, obtained before liver transplant. The receptors were gathered from a human donor who received a liver transplant.

The genes are TRBV7-2 and TRBJ2-2, with TRBD2 matching 12 bases. Germline lookup yields CDR1 SGHTA and CDR2 FQGNSA. This CDR3 has 17 amino acids. V was pared by 5 bases and J by 5 bases, with 9 bases of the junction left unmatched. CDR3 sequence (DNA): TGTGCCAGCAGCCCAACGCTAGCGGGGGGGCTTACCGGGGAGCTGTTTTTT. This sequence encodes CASSPTLAGGLTGELFF.

This clone has a handful of counts. The V and J genes are TRBV6-5 and TRBJ1-1; D not resolved. Looked up from germline, CDR1 is MNHEY and CDR2 is SVGAGI. This CDR3 is 12 amino acids long. The ends were cut back, 7 bases at V and 4 bases at J, with 10 bases in the middle. The CDR3 DNA reads as TGTGCCAGCACCTCACAGTTCACTGAAGCTTTCTTT. This gives the protein CASTSQFTEAFF.

In its sample, this clone was seen a few times. This chain uses TRBV19 with TRBJ1-6; D perhaps matches TRBD1 (6 bases). Trimming cost V 4 bases and J 8 bases, with 12 bases left between them. Germline assignment: CDR1 LNHDA and CDR2 SQIVND (reference sequence). CDR3 length equals 14 residues. The CDR3 DNA reads as TGTGCCAGTAGTACCCCGCAGGGGCATTCACCCCTCCACTTT. Protein product: CASSTPQGHSPLHF.

The V and J genes are TRBV19 and TRBJ1-1, with TRBD1 matching over 7 bases. V dropped 5 bases and J dropped 4; count of bases not matched to a gene: 19. CDR1 and CDR2 (germline): LNHDA, SQIVND (reference sequence). CDR3 size: 18 residues. CDR3 nucleotides: TGTGCCAGTAGTTCCAACAGGGGACTTCATTCCGGACCCACTGAAGCTTTCTTT. Translating it yields CASSSNRGLHSGPTEAFF.

V and J are TRBV18 and TRBJ2-7; TRBD1 is a possible D gene (6 bases). V lost 5 bases and J lost 3, with 17 bases in between. The germline V gene encodes CDR1 KGHSH and CDR2 LQKENI. This CDR3 has 15 residues. DNA of the CDR3: TGTGCCAGCTCAGCCGACCGGGACACTAGCTACGAGCAGTACTTC. Protein sequence: CASSADRDTSYEQYF.

V gene TRBV11-2 combines with J gene TRBJ1-3, with D unresolved. The CDR3 has 17 residues. Trimming took 4 bases from V and 0 from J, leaving 16 bases between them. Germline CDR1 SGHAT, CDR2 FQNNGV. The CDR3 coding sequence is TGTGCCAGCAGCTCAACGGACGGCCGAGCCTCTGGAAACACCATATATTTT. This sequence encodes CASSSTDGRASGNTIYF.

The chain carries TRBV19 and TRBJ2-1; TRBD1 agrees at 9 bases. The CDR3 runs 14 residues. Germline CDR1 reads LNHDA; CDR2 reads SQIVND (reference sequence). The V and J ends lost 5 bases and 12 bases, in that order; junction bases with no gene match: 11. CDR3 sequence (DNA): TGTGCCAGTAGTGGGGGAACAGGGGGCTGGGTGCAGTTCTTC. Translated, it gives CASSGGTGGWVQFF.

J is TRBJ1-6 and V is TRBV7-7; D may be TRBD1 (6 bases). The germline V and J ends were trimmed by 5 bases and 5 bases, with 16 bases remaining between them. From germline, CDR1 is SSHAT and CDR2 FNYEAQ (reference sequence). This CDR3 is 16 amino acids long. The DNA for the CDR3 is TGTGCCAGCAGCCCCTCCGGGACAATAAATAATTCACCCCTCCACTTT. It codes for CASSPSGTINNSPLHF.

The CDR3: CASSLPSGSTDTQYF. Here the CDR3 DNA reads TGCGCCAGCAGCTTGCCTAGCGGGAGCACAGATACGCAGTATTTT. V and J are TRBV5-1 and TRBJ2-3; 8 positions agree with TRBD2. From germline, CDR1 is SGHRS and CDR2 YFSETQ. The CDR3 runs to 15 residues. Losses at the gene ends were 1 base for V and 0 bases for J; bases not matched to a gene: 1.

The gene calls are TRBV5-4 and TRBJ1-6; tentatively, D is TRBD1 (5 bases). V was shortened by 2 bases and J by 7 bases, with 13 bases between the two germline ends. This CDR3 region has 15 residues. CDR1 is SGHNT and CDR2 is YYREEE in the germline V gene (reference sequence). The CDR3 DNA is TGTGCCAGCAGCTTCATTCAGGGAAGAAATTCACCCCTCCACTTT. Protein: CASSFIQGRNSPLHF.

The chain employs TRBV28 and TRBJ2-7; unclear D gene. The germline CDR1 and CDR2 sequences are MDHEN and SYDVKM. V shed 8 bases and J shed 5 bases, with 13 bases lying between them. The CDR3 sequence is 12 residues long. The DNA for the CDR3 is TGTGCCAGCTCCCTGGTAGTCAACGAGCAGTACTTC. Protein sequence: CASSLVVNEQYF.

The chain couples TRBV6-1 to TRBJ1-1; D remains unclear. CDR3 size: 10 residues. Deletions cut 6 bases from V and 4 bases from J, with 3 bases between. Germline CDR1 reads MNHNS; CDR2 reads SASEGT. Here the CDR3 DNA reads TGTGCCAGCAGGGGCACTGAAGCTTTCTTT. As protein: CASRGTEAFF.

The rearrangement joins TRBV29-1 to TRBJ2-3; no reliable D call. From germline, CDR1 is SQVTM and CDR2 ANQGSEA. The V end lost 8 bases, the J end lost 0 bases, and 12 bases lay between the germline ends. This CDR3 region has 13 residues. CDR3 nucleotides: TGCAGCCTAAGAGTGGGGAGCACAGATACGCAGTATTTT. This translates into CSLRVGSTDTQYF.

This chain joins TRBV27 and TRBJ2-6; D gene uncertain. Trimming shortened V by 7 bases and J by 8 bases, and 12 bases separated the two germline ends. This CDR3 is 13 amino acids long. Germline CDR1 is MNHEY and CDR2 is SMNVEV (reference sequence). The CDR3 region has the DNA TGTGCCAGCAAGAAAGGCCTTTCCAACGTCCTGACTTTC. It specifies CASKKGLSNVLTF.

The rearrangement links TRBV7-7 to TRBJ2-2; tentative D call: TRBD2 (6 bases). V lost 3 bases, J lost 7 bases, and 18 bases lay in between. CDR1 is SSHAT, CDR2 FNYEAQ, per germline (reference sequence). The CDR3 sequence is 16 residues long. CDR3 protein: CASSLGTSPVYGELFF. CDR3 bases: TGTGCCAGCAGCTTGGGGACTTCTCCGGTTTACGGGGAGCTGTTTTTT.

V usage is TRBV2 and J usage is TRBJ1-1; 7 nucleotides line up with TRBD1. J was trimmed by 0 bases and V by 5 bases; bases with no gene match: 3. CDR3 length equals 14 residues. The germline V gene encodes CDR1 SNHLY and CDR2 FYNNEI. CDR3 sequence (DNA): TGTGCCAGCAGTCCGACAGGGATGAACACTGAAGCTTTCTTT. Residues: CASSPTGMNTEAFF.

The V and J genes are TRBV12-5 and TRBJ2-7, with D perhaps TRBD1 (5 bases). V was shortened by 0 bases and J by 5 bases, with 14 bases between the two germline ends. CDR1 is LGHNT and CDR2 is FRNRAP in the germline V gene. The CDR3 is 15 residues long. The CDR3 coding sequence is TGTGCTAGTGGTTTGGTACTGGGCAGGGATCACGAGCAGTACTTC. Its protein product is CASGLVLGRDHEQYF.

This clone is a singleton in its sample. This chain links TRBV7-3 with TRBJ2-2; D possibly corresponds to TRBD2 (6 bases). The CDR3 extends over 17 amino acids. The germline V gene encodes CDR1 SGHTA and CDR2 FQGTGA. Trimming shortened V by 3 bases and J by 4 bases, and 18 bases separated the two germline ends. The CDR3 bases are TGTGCCAGCAGCTTCAGGAGGGTGCAGGCGGGCACCGGGGAGCTGTTTTTT. Amino acid sequence: CASSFRRVQAGTGELFF.

This chain links TRBV10-1 with TRBJ2-1; TRBD2 aligns across 7 bases. This CDR3 has 16 amino acids. Germline CDR1 WNHNN, CDR2 SYGVQD (reference sequence). J gave up 0 bases and V 8 bases, and 10 bases lay outside the gene matches. The chain's CDR3 is CASDPSGIYSYNEQFF. The CDR3 bases are TGCGCCAGCGACCCCAGCGGGATATACTCCTACAATGAGCAGTTCTTC.

The chain recombines TRBV27 with TRBJ1-1; D is possibly TRBD1 (5 bases). Trimming removed 0 bases at V and 8 bases at J, with 10 bases between. The CDR3 loop spans 13 amino acids. Germline V gives CDR1 MNHEY, CDR2 SMNVEV (reference sequence). The CDR3 sequence: CASSLSRGGEAFF. CDR3 DNA sequence: TGTGCCAGCAGTTTATCGCGGGGGGGGGAAGCTTTCTTT.

The chain links TRBV6-6 to TRBJ2-3, with 8 bases identical to TRBD1. The V and J ends lost 11 bases and 1 base, in that order; junction bases with no gene match: 2. Germline-derived CDR1 and CDR2 are MNHNY and SVGAGI (reference sequence). The CDR3 length is 12 residues. The CDR3 loop is CADRGRTDTQYF. In DNA form, the CDR3 reads TGTGCCGACAGGGGTCGCACAGATACGCAGTATTTT.

The chain combines TRBV6-5 with TRBJ1-5; no reliable D call. V was cut by 5 bases and J by 4 bases, with 9 bases left in between. The V gene's germline CDR1 is MNHEY and CDR2 SVGAGI. The CDR3 covers 13 residues. The CDR3 sequence: CASSQVPNQPQHF. CDR3 DNA sequence: TGTGCCAGCAGTCAAGTACCGAATCAGCCCCAGCATTTT.

DNA of the CDR3: TGTGCCAGCAGCTTTATCGATCGCGGGGGATCCTACGAGCAGTACTTC. Translated: CASSFIDRGGSYEQYF. The V and J genes are TRBV5-4 and TRBJ2-7, with 7 bases fitting TRBD2. The CDR3 totals 16 residues. Germline trimming cut 2 bases from V and 1 base from J; bases unmatched to any gene: 9. CDR1 is SGHNT and CDR2 is YYREEE in the germline V gene (reference sequence).

The V call is TRBV4-3, the J call TRBJ2-3, with D unclear. V lost 3 bases and J lost 5, with 18 bases in between. CDR3 length: 16 amino acids. CDR1 is LGHNA and CDR2 is YSLEER in the germline V gene. CDR3 sequence (DNA): TGCGCCAGCAGCCACCGCCCCGGGCCCTATGGAGATACGCAGTATTTT. It translates to CASSHRPGPYGDTQYF.

The chain employs TRBV27 and TRBJ2-5; D may match TRBD1 or TRBD2 (5 bases each). Trimming removed 6 bases at V and 5 bases at J, with 16 bases between. Germline CDR1 MNHEY, CDR2 SMNVEV (reference sequence). The CDR3 loop spans 14 amino acids. The CDR3 region is CASRRGGAEETQYF. CDR3 sequence (DNA): TGTGCCAGCAGGAGGGGCGGAGCGGAGGAGACCCAGTACTTC.

This sequence joins TRBV11-1 and TRBJ2-1; TRBD2 aligns across 8 bases. The CDR3 has 17 amino acids. CDR1 and CDR2 from the germline V gene are SGHAT and FQDESV (reference sequence). Trimming cost V 4 bases and J 0 bases; bases outside gene matches: 8. CDR3 amino acids: CASSSPSGQTSYNEQFF. In nucleotides, the CDR3 is TGTGCCAGCAGCTCTCCTAGCGGGCAAACCTCCTACAATGAGCAGTTCTTC.

This sequence joins TRBV7-6 and TRBJ2-2; weak D call: TRBD1 (5 bases). V lost 2 bases to trimming and J lost 0 bases, with 10 bases between them. The length of the CDR3 is 16 residues. Germline V gives CDR1 SGHVS, CDR2 FNYEAQ. CDR3 protein: CASSLRPGPNTGELFF. CDR3 sequence (DNA): TGTGCCAGCAGCTTACGTCCAGGGCCGAACACCGGGGAGCTGTTTTTT.

The chain combines TRBV30 with TRBJ2-1; 11 positions match TRBD2. V trimming: 3 bases; J trimming: 6 bases; junction bases outside the gene matches: 4. CDR1 and CDR2 (germline): GTSNPN, SVGIG (reference sequence). The CDR3 runs 14 residues. In nucleotides, the CDR3 is TGTGCCTGGAGCACTAGCGGGAGCACCAATGAGCAGTTCTTC. It yields the protein CAWSTSGSTNEQFF.

The V gene is TRBV6-6, the J gene TRBJ1-1; 11 bases line up with TRBD1. The V and J ends lost 0 bases and 4 bases, in that order; junction bases with no gene match: 4. The CDR3 runs 16 residues. Germline V CDR1 and CDR2: MNHNY, SVGAGI (reference sequence). CDR3 protein: CASSYSVGTGGTEAFF. For the CDR3, the DNA is TGTGCCAGCAGTTACTCGGTCGGGACAGGGGGCACTGAAGCTTTCTTT.

This chain connects TRBV6-5 to TRBJ2-3, with TRBD2 matching 9 bases. This CDR3 has 14 residues. V shed 5 bases and J 2 bases; nucleotides not matched to a gene: 2. In germline, CDR1 is MNHEY, CDR2 SVGAGI. In nucleotides, the CDR3 is TGTGCCAGCAGTCGCGGGGGGGCCACAGATACGCAGTATTTT. This codes for CASSRGGATDTQYF.

The chain uses TRBV18 and TRBJ2-6; maybe TRBD2 (5 bases). The germline V gene has CDR1 KGHSH and CDR2 LQKENI. Trimming cost V 3 bases and J 4 bases, with 10 bases left between them. This CDR3 contains 15 residues. The CDR3, as DNA: TGTGCCAGCTCACCGGACTCCTCGGGGGCCAACGTCCTGACTTTC. Its translation is CASSPDSSGANVLTF.

V is TRBV20-1 and J is TRBJ2-5; D is uncertain. V was pared by 7 bases and J by 1 base, with 7 bases between. Germline V gene sequence: CDR1 DFQATT, CDR2 SNEGSKA (reference sequence). CDR3 length: 11 amino acids. CDR3 sequence: CSVSSQETQYF. DNA of the CDR3: TGCAGTGTATCATCCCAAGAGACCCAGTACTTC.